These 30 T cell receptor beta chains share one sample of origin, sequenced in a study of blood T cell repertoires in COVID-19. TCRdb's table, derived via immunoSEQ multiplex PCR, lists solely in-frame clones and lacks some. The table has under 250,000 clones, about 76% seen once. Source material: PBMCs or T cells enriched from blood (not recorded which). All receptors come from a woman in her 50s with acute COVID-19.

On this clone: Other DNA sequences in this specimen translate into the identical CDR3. Here the CDR3 reads CASSRTGGSPLHF. CDR3 DNA sequence: TGTGCCAGCAGTCGGACAGGGGGTTCACCCCTCCACTTT. The chain couples TRBV6-5 to TRBJ1-6; 10 bases align to TRBD1. The length of the CDR3 is 13 residues. The germline V gene has CDR1 MNHEY and CDR2 SVGAGI. V shed 5 bases, J shed 9 bases, and the junction held 1 base outside the gene matches.

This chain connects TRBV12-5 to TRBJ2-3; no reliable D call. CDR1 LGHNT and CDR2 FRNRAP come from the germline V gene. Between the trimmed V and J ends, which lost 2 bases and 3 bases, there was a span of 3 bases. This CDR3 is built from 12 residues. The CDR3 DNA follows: TGTGCTAGTGGTTTGACAACAGATACGCAGTATTTT. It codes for CASGLTTDTQYF.

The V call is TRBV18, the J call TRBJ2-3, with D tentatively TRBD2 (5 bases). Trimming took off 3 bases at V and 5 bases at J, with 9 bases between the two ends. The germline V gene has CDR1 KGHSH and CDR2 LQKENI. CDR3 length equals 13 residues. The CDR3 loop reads CASSPFAGDTQYF. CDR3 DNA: TGTGCCAGCTCACCTTTTGCGGGAGATACGCAGTATTTT.

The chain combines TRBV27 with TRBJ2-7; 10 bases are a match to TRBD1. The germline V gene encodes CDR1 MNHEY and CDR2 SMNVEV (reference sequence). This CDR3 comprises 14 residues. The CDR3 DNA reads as TGTGCCAGCAGTACAGGGGGGACAGGGGCTGGCTTTTCGGTC. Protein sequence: CASSTGGTGAGFSV.

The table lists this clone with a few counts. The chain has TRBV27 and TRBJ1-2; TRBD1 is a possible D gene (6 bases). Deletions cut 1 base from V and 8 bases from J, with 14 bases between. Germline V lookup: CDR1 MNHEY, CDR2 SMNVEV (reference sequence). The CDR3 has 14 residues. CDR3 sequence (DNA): TGTGCCAGCAGTTTATATCAAGGGGGAGAGGGCTACACCTTC. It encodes CASSLYQGGEGYTF.

CDR3 region: CASSVGIDGLEAFF. The CDR3 DNA reads as TGTGCCAGCAGCGTAGGGATAGACGGACTTGAAGCTTTCTTT. The chain has TRBV9 and TRBJ1-1; unclear D gene. There are 14 residues in the CDR3. V gave up 0 bases and J gave up 7 bases, with 13 bases separating them. The V gene's germline CDR1 is SGDLS and CDR2 YYNGEE.

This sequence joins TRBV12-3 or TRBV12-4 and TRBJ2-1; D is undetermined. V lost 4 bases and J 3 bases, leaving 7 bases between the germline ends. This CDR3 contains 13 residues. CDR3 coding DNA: TGTGCCAGCAGTTATATACTCTACAATGAGCAGTTCTTC. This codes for CASSYILYNEQFF.

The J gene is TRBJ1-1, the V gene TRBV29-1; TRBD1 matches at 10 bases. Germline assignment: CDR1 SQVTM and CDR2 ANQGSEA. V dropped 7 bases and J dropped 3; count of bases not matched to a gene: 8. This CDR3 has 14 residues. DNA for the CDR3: TGCAGCGGTGAGGGGACAGGGGTGGACACTGAAGCTTTCTTT. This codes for CSGEGTGVDTEAFF. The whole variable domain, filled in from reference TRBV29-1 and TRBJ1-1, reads SAVISQKPSRDICQRGTSLTIQCQVDSQVTMMFWYRQQPGQSLTLIATANQGSEATYESGFVIDKFPISRPNLTFSTLTVSNMSPEDSSIYLCSGEGTGVDTEAFFGQGTRLTVV.

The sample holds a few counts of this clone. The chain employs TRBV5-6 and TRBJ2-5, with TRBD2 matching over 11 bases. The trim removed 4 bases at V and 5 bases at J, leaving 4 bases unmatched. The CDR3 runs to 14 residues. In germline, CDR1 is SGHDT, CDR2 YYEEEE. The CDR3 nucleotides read TGTGCCAGCAGCCAACTAGCGGGGGCTGAGACCCAGTACTTC. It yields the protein CASSQLAGAETQYF.

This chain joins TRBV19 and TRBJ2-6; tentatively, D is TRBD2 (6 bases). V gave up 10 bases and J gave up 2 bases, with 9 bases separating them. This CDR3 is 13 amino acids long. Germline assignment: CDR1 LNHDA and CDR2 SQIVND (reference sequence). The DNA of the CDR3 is TGTGCCACCGGGGGAACTGGGGCCAACGTCCTGACTTTC. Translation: CATGGTGANVLTF.

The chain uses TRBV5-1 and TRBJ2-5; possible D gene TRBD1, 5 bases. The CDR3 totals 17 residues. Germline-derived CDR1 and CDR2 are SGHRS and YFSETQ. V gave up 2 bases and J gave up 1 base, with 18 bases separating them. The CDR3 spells CASSLAKYQGPQETQYF. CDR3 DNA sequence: TGCGCCAGCAGCTTAGCGAAATATCAGGGCCCCCAAGAGACCCAGTACTTC.

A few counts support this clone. CDR3 nucleotide sequence: TGTGCCAGCAGTTTCGAGGGTACGGGCTACACCTTC. It specifies CASSFEGTGYTF. The chain has TRBV28 and TRBJ1-2; no clear D gene. Germline V gene data show CDR1 as MDHEN and CDR2 as SYDVKM. CDR3 length: 12 amino acids. With 3 bases removed from V and 8 bases from J, the gap between germline ends came to 10 bases.

CDR3 protein: CASSLFGDRLYEQYF. The CDR3 DNA reads as TGTGCCAGCAGCTTATTCGGGGACAGACTGTACGAGCAGTACTTC. The V gene is TRBV7-2, the J gene TRBJ2-7, with 7 bases aligning to TRBD1. The germline CDR1 and CDR2 sequences are SGHTA and FQGNSA. With 2 bases clipped from V and 4 bases from J, the junction kept 8 bases outside the gene matches. The CDR3 runs 15 residues.

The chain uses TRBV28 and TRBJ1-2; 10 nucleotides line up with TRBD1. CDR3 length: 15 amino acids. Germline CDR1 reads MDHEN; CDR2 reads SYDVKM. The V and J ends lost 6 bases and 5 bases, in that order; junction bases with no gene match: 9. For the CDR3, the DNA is TGTGCCAGCAGCCCATCCGGGACAGGGGATTATGGCTACACCTTC. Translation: CASSPSGTGDYGYTF.

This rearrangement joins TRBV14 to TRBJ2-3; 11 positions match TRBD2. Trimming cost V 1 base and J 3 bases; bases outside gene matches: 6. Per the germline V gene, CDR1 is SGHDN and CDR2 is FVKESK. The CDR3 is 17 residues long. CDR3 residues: CASSQVRLAGLTDTQYF. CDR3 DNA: TGTGCCAGCAGCCAAGTGAGACTAGCGGGACTTACAGATACGCAGTATTTT.

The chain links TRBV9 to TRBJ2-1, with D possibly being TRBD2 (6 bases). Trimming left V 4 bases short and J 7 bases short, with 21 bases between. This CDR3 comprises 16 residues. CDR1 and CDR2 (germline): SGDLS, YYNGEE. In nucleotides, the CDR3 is TGTGCCAGCAGCACCCGCTCAAAACTAGCTACAAATGAGCAGTTCTTC. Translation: CASSTRSKLATNEQFF. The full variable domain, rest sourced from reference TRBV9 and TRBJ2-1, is DSGVTQTPKHLITATGQRVTLRCSPRSGDLSVYWYQQSLDQGLQFLIQYYNGEERAKGNILERFSAQQFPDLHSELNLSSLELGDSALYFCASSTRSKLATNEQFFGPGTRLTVL.

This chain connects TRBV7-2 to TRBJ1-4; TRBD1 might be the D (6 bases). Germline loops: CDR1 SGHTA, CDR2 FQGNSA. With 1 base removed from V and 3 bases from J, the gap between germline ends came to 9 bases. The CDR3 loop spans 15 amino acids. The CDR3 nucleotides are TGTGCCAGCAGCTTAGTCGGGACACCTAATGAAAAACTGTTTTTT. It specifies CASSLVGTPNEKLFF. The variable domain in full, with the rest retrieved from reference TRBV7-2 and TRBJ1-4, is GAGVSQSPSNKVTEKGKDVELRCDPISGHTALYWYRQSLGQGLEFLIYFQGNSAPDKSGLPSDRFSAERTGGSVSTLTIQRTQQEDSAVYLCASSLVGTPNEKLFFGSGTQLSVL.

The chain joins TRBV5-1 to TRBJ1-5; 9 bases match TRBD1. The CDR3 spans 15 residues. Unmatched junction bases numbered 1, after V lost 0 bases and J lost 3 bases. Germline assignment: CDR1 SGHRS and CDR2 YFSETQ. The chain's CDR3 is CASSLGTGANQPQHF. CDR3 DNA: TGCGCCAGCAGCTTGGGGACAGGGGCCAATCAGCCCCAGCATTTT.

CDR3: CASSFPGQNSGANVLTF. The CDR3 nucleotides read TGTGCCAGCAGCTTCCCAGGACAGAACTCTGGGGCCAACGTCCTGACTTTC. The V and J genes are TRBV11-2 and TRBJ2-6, with D perhaps TRBD1 (6 bases). Germline V gene sequence: CDR1 SGHAT, CDR2 FQNNGV. The CDR3 consists of 17 residues. The V end lost 3 bases, the J end lost 0 bases, and 12 bases lay between the germline ends.

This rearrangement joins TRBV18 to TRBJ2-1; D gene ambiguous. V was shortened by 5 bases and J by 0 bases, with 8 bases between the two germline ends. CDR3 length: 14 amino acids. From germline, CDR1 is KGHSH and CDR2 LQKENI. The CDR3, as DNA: TGTGCCAGCTCATCATCCTACTCCTACAATGAGCAGTTCTTC. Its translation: CASSSSYSYNEQFF.

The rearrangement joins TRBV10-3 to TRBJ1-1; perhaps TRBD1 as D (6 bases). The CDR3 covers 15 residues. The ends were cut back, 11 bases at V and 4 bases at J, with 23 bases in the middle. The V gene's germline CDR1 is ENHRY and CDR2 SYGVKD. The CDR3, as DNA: TGTGCCGCCCGCGGTGTTGGGGGCTTGGGCACTGAAGCTTTCTTT. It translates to CAARGVGGLGTEAFF.

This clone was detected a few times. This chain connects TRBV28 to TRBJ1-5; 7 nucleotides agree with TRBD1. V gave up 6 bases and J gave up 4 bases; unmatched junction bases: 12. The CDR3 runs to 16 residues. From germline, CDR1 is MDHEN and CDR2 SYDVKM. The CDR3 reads CASSGYRDSTNQPQHF. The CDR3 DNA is TGTGCCAGCAGCGGATACCGGGACAGCACAAATCAGCCCCAGCATTTT.

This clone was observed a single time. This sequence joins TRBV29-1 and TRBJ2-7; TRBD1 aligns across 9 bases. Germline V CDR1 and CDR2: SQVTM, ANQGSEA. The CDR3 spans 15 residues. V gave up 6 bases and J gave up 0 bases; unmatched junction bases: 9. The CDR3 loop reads CSVGSGTGSSYEQYF. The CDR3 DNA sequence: TGCAGCGTCGGATCCGGGACAGGGAGCTCCTACGAGCAGTACTTC.

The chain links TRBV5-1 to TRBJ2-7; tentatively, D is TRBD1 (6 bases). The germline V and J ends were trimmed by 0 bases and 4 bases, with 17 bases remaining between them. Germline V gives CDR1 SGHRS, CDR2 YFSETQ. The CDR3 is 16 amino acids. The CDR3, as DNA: TGCGCCAGCAGCTTGGTCCAGGGGCTAATCCGGTACGAGCAGTACTTC. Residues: CASSLVQGLIRYEQYF.

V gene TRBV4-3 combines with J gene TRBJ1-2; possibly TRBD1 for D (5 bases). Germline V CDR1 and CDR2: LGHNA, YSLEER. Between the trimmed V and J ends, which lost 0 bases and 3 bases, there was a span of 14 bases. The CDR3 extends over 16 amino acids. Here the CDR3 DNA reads TGCGCCAGCAGCCAAGATCGGTTCAGGGATTACTATGGCTACACCTTC. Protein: CASSQDRFRDYYGYTF.

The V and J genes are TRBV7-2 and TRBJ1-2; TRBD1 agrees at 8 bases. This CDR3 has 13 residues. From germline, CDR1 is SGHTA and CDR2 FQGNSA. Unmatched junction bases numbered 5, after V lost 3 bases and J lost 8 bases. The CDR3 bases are TGTGCCAGCAGCTTGCCGACAGGGGAGGGCTACACCTTC. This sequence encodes CASSLPTGEGYTF.

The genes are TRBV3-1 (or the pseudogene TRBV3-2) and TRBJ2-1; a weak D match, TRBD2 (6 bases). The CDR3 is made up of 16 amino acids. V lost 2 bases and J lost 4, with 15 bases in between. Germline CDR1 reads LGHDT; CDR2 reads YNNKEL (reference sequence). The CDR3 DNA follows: TGTGCCAGCAGCCAATTGGGCGGGGCCACTTACAATGAGCAGTTCTTC. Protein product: CASSQLGGATYNEQFF.

The CDR3 DNA sequence: TGCGCCAGCAGCTTTTCACAAACCGGACCCAGGGGGCCGGGAGAAAAACTGTTTTTT. This sequence encodes CASSFSQTGPRGPGEKLFF. The rearrangement joins TRBV5-1 to TRBJ1-4; 8 nucleotides agree with TRBD1. The germline V gene encodes CDR1 SGHRS and CDR2 YFSETQ. The CDR3 is 19 residues long. Trimming cost V 2 bases and J 8 bases; bases outside gene matches: 20.

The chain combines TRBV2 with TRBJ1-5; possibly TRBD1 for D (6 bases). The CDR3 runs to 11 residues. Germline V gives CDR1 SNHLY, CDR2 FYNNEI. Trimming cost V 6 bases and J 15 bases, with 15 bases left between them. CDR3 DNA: TGTGCCAGCAGCCCAGCAGGGGATATGCATTTT. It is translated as CASSPAGDMHF.

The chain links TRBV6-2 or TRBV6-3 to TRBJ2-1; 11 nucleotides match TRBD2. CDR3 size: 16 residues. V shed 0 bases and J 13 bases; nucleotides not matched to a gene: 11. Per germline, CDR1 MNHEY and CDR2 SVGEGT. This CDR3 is CASSYSAEGTSGEQFF. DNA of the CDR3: TGTGCCAGCAGTTACTCGGCCGAGGGGACTAGCGGAGAACAGTTCTTC.